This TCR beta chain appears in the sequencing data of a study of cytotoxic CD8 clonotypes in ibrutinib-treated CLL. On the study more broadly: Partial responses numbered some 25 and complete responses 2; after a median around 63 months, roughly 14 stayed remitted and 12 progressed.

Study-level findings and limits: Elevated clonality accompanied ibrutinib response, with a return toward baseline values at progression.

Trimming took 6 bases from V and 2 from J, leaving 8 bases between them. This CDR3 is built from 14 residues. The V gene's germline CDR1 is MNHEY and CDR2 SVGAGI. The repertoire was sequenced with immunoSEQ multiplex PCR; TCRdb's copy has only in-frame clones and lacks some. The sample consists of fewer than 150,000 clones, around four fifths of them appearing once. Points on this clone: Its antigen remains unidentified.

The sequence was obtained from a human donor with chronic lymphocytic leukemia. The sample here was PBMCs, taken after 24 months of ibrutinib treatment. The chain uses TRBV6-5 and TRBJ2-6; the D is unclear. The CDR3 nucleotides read TGTGCCAGCAGCGATGATACTGGGGCCAACGTCCTGACTTTC. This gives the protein CASSDDTGANVLTF.